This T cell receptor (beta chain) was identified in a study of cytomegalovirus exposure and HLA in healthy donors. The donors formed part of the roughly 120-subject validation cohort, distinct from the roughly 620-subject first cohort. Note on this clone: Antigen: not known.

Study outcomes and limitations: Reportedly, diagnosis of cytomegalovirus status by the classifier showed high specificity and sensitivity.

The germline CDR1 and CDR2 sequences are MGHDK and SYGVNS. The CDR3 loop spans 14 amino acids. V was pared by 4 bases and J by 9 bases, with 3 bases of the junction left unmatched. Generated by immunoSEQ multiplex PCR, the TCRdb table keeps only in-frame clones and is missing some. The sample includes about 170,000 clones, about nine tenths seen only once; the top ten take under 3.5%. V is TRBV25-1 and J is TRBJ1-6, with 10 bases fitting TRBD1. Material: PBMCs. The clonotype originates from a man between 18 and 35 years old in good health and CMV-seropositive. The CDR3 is CASSVGQGSSPLHF. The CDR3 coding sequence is TGTGCCAGCAGTGTGGGACAGGGGAGTTCACCCCTCCACTTT.